A selection of T cell receptor beta chains follows, all from one sample in a study of blood T cell repertoires in COVID-19. Clones were sequenced by immunoSEQ multiplex PCR, and TCRdb holds only the in-frame ones, with some missing. The table has about 220,000 clones, approximately 85% seen once; the top ten hold roughly 8.2%. Sequencing was done on a sample of peripheral blood. Receptor source: an elderly woman with COVID-19, enrolled during active disease. The CDR3 runs from the conserved cysteine through the conserved F or W. D genes are given only for firm matches.

j_call: TRBJ1-1; d_call: NA; v_call: TRBV19; cdr3_aa: CASSIPGRAFF; cdr3_nt: TGTGCCAGTAGTATTCCAGGCAGAGCTTTCTTT
j_call: TRBJ2-1; d_call: NA; v_call: TRBV27; cdr3_aa: CASSLSPLNEQFF; cdr3_nt: TGTGCCAGCAGTTTATCCCCCTTAAATGAGCAGTTCTTC
j_call: TRBJ1-4; d_call: TRBD1; v_call: TRBV2; cdr3_aa: CASSGQGLNEKLFF; cdr3_nt: TGTGCCAGCAGTGGACAGGGTTTGAATGAAAAACTGTTTTTT
j_call: TRBJ2-7; d_call: NA; v_call: TRBV21-1; cdr3_aa: CASSKAIGLAGPESVVDEQYF; cdr3_nt: TGTGCCAGCAGCAAAGCGATCGGGCTAGCGGGCCCCGAGAGTGTGGTGGACGAGCAGTACTTC
j_call: TRBJ2-3; d_call: TRBD2; v_call: TRBV7-2; cdr3_aa: CASSLAGGPGSTDTQYF; cdr3_nt: TGTGCCAGCAGCTTAGCGGGAGGGCCCGGGAGCACAGATACGCAGTATTTT
j_call: TRBJ1-1; d_call: NA; v_call: TRBV3-1/TRBV3-2; cdr3_aa: CASSQDREVTEAFF; cdr3_nt: TGTGCCAGCAGCCAAGATAGGGAGGTCACTGAAGCTTTCTTT
j_call: TRBJ1-1; d_call: TRBD1; v_call: TRBV19; cdr3_aa: CASSVRQGPTEAFF; cdr3_nt: TGTGCCAGTAGTGTAAGACAGGGTCCCACTGAAGCTTTCTTT
j_call: TRBJ2-4; d_call: TRBD1; v_call: TRBV6-2/TRBV6-3; cdr3_aa: CASSDRGRAKNIQYF; cdr3_nt: TGTGCCAGCAGCGACAGGGGGCGGGCCAAAAACATTCAGTACTTC
j_call: TRBJ1-1; d_call: NA; v_call: TRBV24-1; cdr3_aa: CATSEGGTDTETFF; cdr3_nt: TGTGCCACCAGTGAGGGCGGGACGGACACCGAGACTTTCTTT
j_call: TRBJ2-1; d_call: TRBD2; v_call: TRBV28; cdr3_aa: CASSSPTSGINNEQFF; cdr3_nt: TGTGCCAGCAGTTCCCCCACTAGCGGGATTAACAATGAGCAGTTCTTC
j_call: TRBJ2-2; d_call: NA; v_call: TRBV5-5; cdr3_aa: CASSLINGELFF; cdr3_nt: TGTGCCAGCAGCTTGATAAACGGGGAGCTGTTTTTT
j_call: TRBJ1-4; d_call: NA; v_call: TRBV29-1; cdr3_aa: CSVGEVEKLFF; cdr3_nt: TGCAGCGTCGGAGAAGTTGAAAAACTGTTTTTT
j_call: TRBJ2-3; d_call: NA; v_call: TRBV6-2/TRBV6-3; cdr3_aa: CASTPYGGTDTQYF; cdr3_nt: TGTGCCAGCACCCCTTACGGGGGCACAGATACGCAGTATTTT
j_call: TRBJ2-5; d_call: NA; v_call: TRBV7-6; cdr3_aa: CASSVQFRGETQYF; cdr3_nt: TGTGCCAGCAGCGTTCAATTTAGGGGGGAGACCCAGTACTTC
j_call: TRBJ1-2; d_call: NA; v_call: TRBV3-1/TRBV3-2; cdr3_aa: CASSQVEGSRGYTF; cdr3_nt: TGTGCCAGCAGCCAAGTTGAGGGTTCTAGGGGCTACACCTTC
j_call: TRBJ1-1; d_call: NA; v_call: TRBV28; cdr3_aa: CASSLGGGMNTEAFF; cdr3_nt: TGTGCCAGCAGTTTGGGAGGGGGGATGAACACTGAAGCTTTCTTT
j_call: TRBJ1-6; d_call: TRBD1; v_call: TRBV30; cdr3_aa: CAWTLTLQTGRQGISSPLHF; cdr3_nt: TGTGCCTGGACCCTAACCTTGCAAACAGGGCGACAGGGCATCTCTTCACCCCTCCACTTT
j_call: TRBJ2-5; d_call: NA; v_call: TRBV6-2/TRBV6-3; cdr3_aa: CASSYGPGVGRRQETQYF; cdr3_nt: TGTGCCAGCAGTTACGGGCCAGGGGTAGGCCGAAGACAAGAGACCCAGTACTTC